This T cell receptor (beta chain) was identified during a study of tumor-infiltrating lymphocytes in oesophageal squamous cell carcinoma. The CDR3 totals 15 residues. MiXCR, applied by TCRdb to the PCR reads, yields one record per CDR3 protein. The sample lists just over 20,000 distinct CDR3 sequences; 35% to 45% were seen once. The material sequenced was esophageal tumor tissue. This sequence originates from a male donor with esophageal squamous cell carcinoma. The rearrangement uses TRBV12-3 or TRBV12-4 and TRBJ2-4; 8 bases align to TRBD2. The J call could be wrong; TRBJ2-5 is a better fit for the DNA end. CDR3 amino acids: CASSFRGGLQETQYF. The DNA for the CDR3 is TGTGCCAGCAGTTTCCGGGGGGGGCTGCAAGAGACCCAGTACTTC.